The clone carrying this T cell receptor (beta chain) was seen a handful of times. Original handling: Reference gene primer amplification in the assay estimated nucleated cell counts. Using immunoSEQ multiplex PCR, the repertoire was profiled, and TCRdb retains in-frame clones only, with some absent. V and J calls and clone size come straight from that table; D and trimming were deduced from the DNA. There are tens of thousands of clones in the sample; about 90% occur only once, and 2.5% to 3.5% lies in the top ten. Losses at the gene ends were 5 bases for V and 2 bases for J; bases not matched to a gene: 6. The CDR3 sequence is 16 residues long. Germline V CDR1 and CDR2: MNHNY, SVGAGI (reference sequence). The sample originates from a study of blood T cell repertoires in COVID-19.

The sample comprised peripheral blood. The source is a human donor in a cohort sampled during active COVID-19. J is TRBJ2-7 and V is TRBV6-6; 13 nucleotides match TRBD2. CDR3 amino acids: CASSALGLAGTYEQYF. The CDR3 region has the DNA TGTGCCAGCAGTGCGTTGGGACTAGCGGGGACCTACGAGCAGTACTTC.